This entry describes one T cell receptor (beta chain). The CDR3 contains 13 residues. Germline CDR1 GTSNPN, CDR2 SVGIG (reference sequence). V lost 3 bases, J lost 0 bases, and 7 bases lay in between. The data derive from a study of sequential checkpoint blockade in melanoma. Indicated treatment: randomized to nivolumab then ipilimumab (arm A) or the reverse (arm B). The repertoire was sequenced with immunoSEQ multiplex PCR; TCRdb's copy has only in-frame clones and lacks some. The repertoire consists of approximately 37,000 clones, with about 30% occurring once and the leading ten covering under 2%. This material consisted of tumor tissue (inferred from file names), taken from a patient given nivolumab and ipilimumab in sequence. The chain links TRBV30 to TRBJ2-3, with D unresolved. The sequence was obtained from a human donor with melanoma. The CDR3 region has the DNA TGTGCCTGGAGACAGAGTAGCACAGATACGCAGTATTTT. Translation gives CAWRQSSTDTQYF.